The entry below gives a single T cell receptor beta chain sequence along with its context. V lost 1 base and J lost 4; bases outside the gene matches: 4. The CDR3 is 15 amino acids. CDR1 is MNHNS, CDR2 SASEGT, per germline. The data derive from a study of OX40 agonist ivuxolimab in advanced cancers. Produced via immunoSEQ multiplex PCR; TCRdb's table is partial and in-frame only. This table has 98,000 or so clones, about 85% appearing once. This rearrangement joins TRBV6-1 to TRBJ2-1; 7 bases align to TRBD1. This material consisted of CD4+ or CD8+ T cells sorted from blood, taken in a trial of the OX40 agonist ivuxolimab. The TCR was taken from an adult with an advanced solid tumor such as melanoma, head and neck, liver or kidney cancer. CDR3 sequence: CASSEGQGRYNEQFF. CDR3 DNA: TGTGCCAGCAGTGAAGGACAGGGCCGATACAATGAGCAGTTCTTC.